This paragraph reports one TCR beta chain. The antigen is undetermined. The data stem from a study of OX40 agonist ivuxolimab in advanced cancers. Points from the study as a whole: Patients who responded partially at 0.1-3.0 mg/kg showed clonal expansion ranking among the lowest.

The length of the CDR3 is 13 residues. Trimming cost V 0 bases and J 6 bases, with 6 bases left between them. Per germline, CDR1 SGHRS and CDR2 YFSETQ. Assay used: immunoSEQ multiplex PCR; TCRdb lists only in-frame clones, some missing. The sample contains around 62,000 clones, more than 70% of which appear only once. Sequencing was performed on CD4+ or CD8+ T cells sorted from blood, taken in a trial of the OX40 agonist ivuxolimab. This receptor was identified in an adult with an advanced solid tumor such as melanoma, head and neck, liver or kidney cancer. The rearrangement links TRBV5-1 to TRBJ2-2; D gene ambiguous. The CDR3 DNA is TGCGCCAGCAGCTTGGGAGTGGCCGGGGAGCTGTTTTTT. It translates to CASSLGVAGELFF.